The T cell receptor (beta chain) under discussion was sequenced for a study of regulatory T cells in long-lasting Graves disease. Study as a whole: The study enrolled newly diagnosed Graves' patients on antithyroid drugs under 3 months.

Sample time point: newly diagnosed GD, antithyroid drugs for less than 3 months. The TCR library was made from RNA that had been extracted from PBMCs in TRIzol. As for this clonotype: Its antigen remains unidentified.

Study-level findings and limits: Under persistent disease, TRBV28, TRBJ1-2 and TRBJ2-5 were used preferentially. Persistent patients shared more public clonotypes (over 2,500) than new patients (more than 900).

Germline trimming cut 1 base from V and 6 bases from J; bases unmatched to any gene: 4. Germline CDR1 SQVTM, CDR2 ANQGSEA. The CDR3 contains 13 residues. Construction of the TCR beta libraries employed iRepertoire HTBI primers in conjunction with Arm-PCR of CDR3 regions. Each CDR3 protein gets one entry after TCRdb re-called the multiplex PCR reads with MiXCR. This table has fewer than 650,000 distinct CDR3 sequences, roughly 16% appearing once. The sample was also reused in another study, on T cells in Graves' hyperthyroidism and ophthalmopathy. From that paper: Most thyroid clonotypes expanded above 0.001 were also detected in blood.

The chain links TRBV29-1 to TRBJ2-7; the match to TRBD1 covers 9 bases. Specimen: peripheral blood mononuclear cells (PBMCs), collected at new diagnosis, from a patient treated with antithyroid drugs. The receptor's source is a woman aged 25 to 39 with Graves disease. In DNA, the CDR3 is TGCAGCGTTGAAGGGGACAGGGTCGGCGAGCAGTACTTC. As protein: CSVEGDRVGEQYF.